Each of the 15 T cell receptor beta chains below was sequenced from the same sample in a study of CD8 T cells in ankylosing spondylitis. Using its own MiXCR run on the 5' RACE reads, TCRdb lists one record per CDR3 protein. The table has fewer than 150,000 distinct CDR3 sequences, 5.5% to 7.5% seen once; the top ten hold around 11%. The sample consisted of blood, either unsorted or a sorted T cell fraction (not recorded which). Receptor source: a female donor with ankylosing spondylitis or in good health (not recorded which).

This clonotype was observed many times. The rearrangement links TRBV6-5 to TRBJ1-1, with D tentatively TRBD1 (6 bases). Germline values: CDR1 MNHEY, CDR2 SVGAGI. The CDR3 sequence is 14 residues long. The V and J ends lost 4 bases and 10 bases respectively, with 19 bases between them. The CDR3 DNA reads TGTGCCAGCAGTTTGGTGTCAGGGGTTGGCGTAGCTTTCTTT. Amino acids: CASSLVSGVGVAFF.

This clonotype has more than one count but fewer than ten. J is TRBJ2-1 and V is TRBV18; D not resolved. The CDR3 runs 14 residues. The germline V gene encodes CDR1 KGHSH and CDR2 LQKENI. V was cut by 4 bases and J by 8 bases, with 15 bases left in between. The CDR3 protein is CASSRENRRDEQFF. For the CDR3, the DNA is TGTGCCAGCTCACGGGAAAACCGTAGGGATGAGCAGTTCTTC.

This clonotype was counted many times. The chain couples TRBV5-6 to TRBJ1-2; D is possibly TRBD1 (5 bases). V gave up 4 bases and J gave up 8 bases, with 24 bases separating them. Germline assignment: CDR1 SGHDT and CDR2 YYEEEE. This CDR3 has 16 residues. The CDR3 sequence: CASSPGGGVRSGGYTF. In DNA form, the CDR3 reads TGTGCCAGCAGCCCCGGGGGGGGGGTTAGGTCTGGCGGCTACACCTTC.

In its sample, this clonotype was seen many times. The chain employs TRBV12-3 or TRBV12-4 and TRBJ2-5, with 8 positions matching TRBD2. With V trimmed by 3 bases and J by 4 bases, 7 bases remained unmatched. The length of the CDR3 is 15 residues. The CDR3 region has the DNA TGTGCCAGCAGTTTTTCTACGGGGGGGAGAGAGACCCAGTACTTC. Its protein product is CASSFSTGGRETQYF.

In this sample, this clonotype turned up many times. The chain combines TRBV7-3 with TRBJ2-7, with D tentatively TRBD2 (6 bases). The CDR3 covers 15 residues. Per the germline V gene, CDR1 is SGHTA and CDR2 is FQGTGA. V lost 2 bases and J 3 bases, leaving 14 bases between the germline ends. CDR3 loop: CASSLVAGKNYEQYF. CDR3 in DNA: TGTGCCAGCAGCTTAGTCGCGGGAAAGAACTACGAGCAGTACTTC.

In this sample, this clonotype turned up many times. V is TRBV7-2 and J is TRBJ2-2; D is perhaps TRBD2 (6 bases). The CDR3 spans 12 residues. Trimming took 1 base from V and 9 from J, leaving 6 bases between them. The germline V gene encodes CDR1 SGHTA and CDR2 FQGNSA. The CDR3 sequence: CASSLGGRELFF. In DNA, the CDR3 is TGTGCCAGCAGCTTAGGCGGGAGGGAGCTGTTTTTT.

This clonotype was recorded at least ten times. The V call is TRBV9, the J call TRBJ1-1; 8 bases line up with TRBD1. The CDR3 totals 14 residues. The germline gives CDR1 SGDLS, CDR2 YYNGEE. Losses at the gene ends were 4 bases for V and 0 bases for J; bases not matched to a gene: 2. CDR3 residues: CASSSGQVNTEAFF. CDR3 nucleotide sequence: TGTGCCAGCAGCTCGGGACAGGTGAACACTGAAGCTTTCTTT.

The gene calls are TRBV5-6 and TRBJ2-1, with D perhaps matching TRBD1 (6 bases). Germline values: CDR1 SGHDT, CDR2 YYEEEE. The CDR3 loop spans 13 amino acids. Trimming took 9 bases from V and 6 from J, leaving 16 bases between them. The CDR3 region has the DNA TGTGCCATGGACCTGGGGGCCGGCAATGAGCAGTTCTTC. Translated, it gives CAMDLGAGNEQFF.

This clonotype has ten or more counts. CDR3 nucleotide sequence: TGTGCCAGCATCCCAATCCCCAAATCGGGCACTGAAGCTTTCTTT. This codes for CASIPIPKSGTEAFF. The rearrangement joins TRBV7-2 to TRBJ1-1, with D unclear. Germline V gene lookup returns CDR1 SGHTA and CDR2 FQGNSA. V lost 7 bases, J lost 4 bases, and 19 bases lay in between. The CDR3 consists of 15 residues.

This clonotype occurred many times. The V and J genes are TRBV5-1 and TRBJ2-2, with TRBD2 matching 8 bases. Trimming at V came to 1 base and at J to 7 bases, leaving 9 bases not matched to a gene. The CDR3 runs 16 residues. Looked up from germline, CDR1 is SGHRS and CDR2 is YFSETQ. In DNA form, the CDR3 reads TGCGCCAGCAGCTTGAGCGGGGGAATCCAGGGCGGGGAGCTGTTTTTT. Translated: CASSLSGGIQGGELFF.

This clonotype came up many times. The rearrangement links TRBV5-1 to TRBJ2-5; 12 bases fit TRBD2. This CDR3 spans 15 amino acids. Germline values: CDR1 SGHRS, CDR2 YFSETQ. The ends lost 4 bases at V and 5 bases at J; junction bases unmatched: 6. The CDR3 protein is CASSKWTSGDETQYF. CDR3 coding DNA: TGCGCCAGCAGCAAATGGACTAGCGGGGATGAGACCCAGTACTTC.

Of note for this clonotype: Mismatch with germline at one junction end may stem from a read error. The rearrangement uses TRBV20-1 and TRBJ1-2; D perhaps matches TRBD1 (6 bases). The CDR3 has 13 amino acids. Germline loops: CDR1 DFQATT, CDR2 SNEGSKA (reference sequence). The CDR3 spells CSAREGERYGYTF. The DNA of the CDR3 is TGCAGTGCTCGAGAGGGGGAAAGATATGGCTACACCTTC.

V gene TRBV7-9 combines with J gene TRBJ1-2; no definite D call. V lost 1 base to trimming and J lost 2 bases, with 8 bases between them. Germline values: CDR1 SEHNR, CDR2 FQNEAQ (reference sequence). This CDR3 spans 14 amino acids. CDR3 DNA: TGTGCCAGCAGCTTAGATCTGACGAACTATGGCTACACCTTC. It encodes CASSLDLTNYGYTF.

The table lists this clonotype with many counts. The CDR3 nucleotides read TGTGCCAGCAGCCTCTATCGCCTAGGGTCTGAACCCCTCCACTTT. Translating it yields CASSLYRLGSEPLHF. J is TRBJ1-6 and V is TRBV7-2; D unclear. The V gene's germline CDR1 is SGHTA and CDR2 FQGNSA. V was pared by 5 bases and J by 12 bases, with 20 bases between. The CDR3 contains 15 residues.

This clonotype was seen at least ten times. The chain uses TRBV20-1 and TRBJ2-4; 12 bases agree with TRBD1. This CDR3 comprises 14 residues. Germline V gene data show CDR1 as DFQATT and CDR2 as SNEGSKA (reference sequence). After removal of 2 bases from V and 7 bases from J, the junction contained 3 bases not matched to a gene. The CDR3 reads CSARWDRGQNIQYF. CDR3 bases: TGCAGTGCTAGATGGGACAGGGGGCAGAACATTCAGTACTTC.